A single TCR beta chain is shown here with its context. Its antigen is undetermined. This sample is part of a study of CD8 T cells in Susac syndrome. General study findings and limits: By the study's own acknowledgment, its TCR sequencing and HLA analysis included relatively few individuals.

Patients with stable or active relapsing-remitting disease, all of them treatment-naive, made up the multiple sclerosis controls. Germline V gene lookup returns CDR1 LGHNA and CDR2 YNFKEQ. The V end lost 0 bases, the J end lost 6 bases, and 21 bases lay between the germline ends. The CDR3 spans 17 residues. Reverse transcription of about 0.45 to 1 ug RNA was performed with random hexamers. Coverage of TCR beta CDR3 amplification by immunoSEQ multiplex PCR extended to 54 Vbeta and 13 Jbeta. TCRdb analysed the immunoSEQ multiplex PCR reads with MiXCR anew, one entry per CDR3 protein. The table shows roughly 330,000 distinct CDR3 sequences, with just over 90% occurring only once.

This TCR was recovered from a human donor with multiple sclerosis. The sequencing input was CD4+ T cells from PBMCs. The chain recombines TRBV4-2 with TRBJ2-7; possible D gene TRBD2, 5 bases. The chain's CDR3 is CASSQDLMRRAEGEQYF. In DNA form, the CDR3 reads TGTGCCAGCAGCCAAGATCTGATGAGGCGGGCCGAGGGCGAGCAGTACTTC.